The rows below give T cell receptor beta chains drawn from one sample of a study of cytomegalovirus exposure and HLA in healthy donors. Only in-frame clones appear in the TCRdb table, and some are missing; sequencing was by immunoSEQ multiplex PCR. The sample includes 120,000 to 150,000 clones, roughly 85% of them seen just once. Input material: PBMCs. These receptors were obtained from a woman aged 30 to 39 in good health and CMV-seronegative. CDR3s include the opening cysteine and the closing phenylalanine or tryptophan. The order of the fields is J gene, D gene, V gene, clone size, CDR3 protein, CDR3 DNA. The D gene is left open where the match is weak. Size tells how often a clone was seen (once, few, many) or the class of an expanded clone, and some rows leave it out.

TRBJ1-1 TRBD1 TRBV23-1 NA CASSQYRPGTGRPEAFF TGCGCCAGCAGTCAATATCGTCCCGGGACAGGTAGGCCTGAAGCTTTCTTT
TRBJ1-4 NA TRBV4-1 NA CASSPRGSATNEKLFF TGCGCCAGCAGCCCGAGAGGTTCAGCAACTAATGAAAAACTGTTTTTT
TRBJ2-7 NA TRBV7-2 NA CASSSRKPTGTYEQYF TGTGCCAGCAGCTCCCGAAAACCGACAGGAACCTACGAGCAGTACTTC
TRBJ1-2 NA TRBV2 NA CASLLDRSNYGYTF TGTGCCAGCCTCCTGGACAGAAGTAACTATGGCTACACCTTC
TRBJ1-2 TRBD1 TRBV25-1 NA CASSEPRDSANYGYTF TGTGCCAGCAGTGAGCCCCGGGACAGCGCTAACTATGGCTACACCTTC
TRBJ2-7 NA TRBV11-1 NA CASSPDNSYEQYF TGTGCCAGCAGCCCTGACAACTCCTACGAGCAGTACTTC
TRBJ2-7 TRBD1 TRBV2 NA CATLGQGARYEQYF TGTGCCACACTTGGACAGGGGGCGCGATACGAGCAGTACTTC
TRBJ1-1 NA TRBV6-5 NA CASSYGEGAEAFF TGTGCCAGCAGTTACGGGGAGGGGGCTGAAGCTTTCTTT
TRBJ2-7 TRBD2 TRBV7-9 NA CASSSPGLSYEQYF TGTGCCAGCAGCTCCCCGGGACTATCCTACGAGCAGTACTTC
TRBJ2-1 TRBD1 TRBV5-1 NA CASSLRQGKGNEQFF TGCGCCAGCAGCTTGAGACAGGGGAAGGGGAATGAGCAGTTCTTC
TRBJ2-1 TRBD1 TRBV2 few CASLSLRQGARHEQFF TGTGCCAGCCTAAGCCTGCGACAGGGGGCGCGCCATGAGCAGTTCTTC
TRBJ1-1 TRBD1 TRBV5-1 NA CASSRDRGGRGAFF TGCGCCAGCAGCCGGGACAGGGGAGGACGGGGGGCTTTCTTT
TRBJ1-2 NA TRBV30 few CAIIVRAGWADYGYTF TGTGCCATAATAGTCAGGGCCGGCTGGGCTGACTATGGCTACACCTTC
TRBJ1-2 TRBD1 TRBV6-5 few CASSYRQGSGYGYTF TGTGCCAGCAGTTACCGACAGGGATCGGGCTATGGCTACACCTTC
TRBJ1-6 NA TRBV5-6 NA CASSLSALTDNSPLHF TGTGCCAGCAGCTTATCTGCGCTGACTGATAATTCACCCCTCCACTTT
TRBJ2-7 TRBD1 TRBV9 NA CASSPTGQGYEQYF TGTGCCAGCAGCCCTACAGGACAGGGCTACGAGCAGTACTTC
TRBJ1-2 TRBD1 TRBV5-1 NA CASTTGGGRSGPGYTF TGCGCCAGCACGACAGGGGGCGGGAGGTCCGGTCCTGGCTACACCTTC
TRBJ2-5 NA TRBV20-1 NA CSAKIIETQYF TGCAGTGCTAAAATAATAGAGACCCAGTACTTC
TRBJ1-1 TRBD1 TRBV7-8 NA CASSFGDRENTEAFF TGTGCCAGCAGCTTTGGGGACAGGGAAAACACTGAAGCTTTCTTT
TRBJ2-1 NA TRBV4-3 NA CASSLSGDNEQFF TGCGCCAGCAGCCTTTCGGGGGACAATGAGCAGTTCTTC
TRBJ2-2 NA TRBV9 NA CASSARPGQNTGELFF TGTGCCAGCAGCGCGAGACCGGGACAAAACACCGGGGAGCTGTTTTTT
TRBJ1-2 NA TRBV5-4 NA CASNLPGYGYTF TGTGCCAGCAACCTACCCGGGTATGGCTACACCTTC
TRBJ1-1 TRBD1 TRBV18 few CASSLLLRGGADFDTEAFF TGTGCCAGCTCACTTCTCCTACGAGGGGGCGCAGACTTTGACACTGAAGCTTTCTTT
TRBJ1-3 NA TRBV13 NA CASSQDRAISGNTIYF TGTGCCAGCAGCCAGGACAGAGCTATCTCTGGAAACACCATATATTTT
TRBJ1-3 NA TRBV19 NA CASSIGVYSGNTIYF TGTGCCAGTAGTATTGGAGTTTACTCTGGAAACACCATATATTTT
TRBJ1-2 NA TRBV7-3 few CASSLENLYGYTF TGTGCCAGCAGCTTAGAGAACCTCTATGGCTACACCTTC
TRBJ2-3 NA TRBV11-3 once CASSLESGDTDTQYF TGTGCCAGCAGCTTAGAAAGCGGAGACACAGATACGCAGTATTTT
TRBJ1-4 TRBD1 TRBV7-9 NA CASSFLGTGDEKLFF TGTGCCAGCAGCTTTCTGGGGACAGGGGATGAAAAACTGTTTTTT
TRBJ1-4 TRBD1 TRBV5-1 NA CASSLSGQGREKLFF TGCGCCAGCAGCCTGTCGGGACAGGGACGTGAAAAACTGTTTTTT
TRBJ2-7 TRBD2 TRBV29-1 NA CAALADSSYEQYF TGCGCAGCCCTAGCGGATTCCTCCTACGAGCAGTACTTC
TRBJ2-1 TRBD2 TRBV2 NA CASSARGGGNNEQFF TGTGCCAGCAGCGCCCGAGGCGGGGGGAACAATGAGCAGTTCTTC
TRBJ1-2 NA TRBV5-4 NA CASSVQGYYGYTF TGTGCCAGCAGCGTGCAGGGGTACTATGGCTACACCTTC
TRBJ2-5 NA TRBV29-1 NA CSVPGGQETQYF TGCAGCGTACCGGGGGGCCAGGAGACCCAGTACTTC
TRBJ1-6 NA TRBV28 NA CASTPHVGDVGSPLHF TGTGCCAGCACCCCCCATGTGGGAGATGTTGGTTCACCCCTCCACTTT
TRBJ1-2 NA TRBV6-5 NA CASSEGSLTPLAGF TGTGCCAGCAGTGAAGGTTCGCTCACCCCCTTGGCGGGCTTC
TRBJ2-1 TRBD2 TRBV10-2 NA CASSGLRTSSEQFF TGCGCCAGCAGTGGACTTAGGACTAGCAGCGAGCAGTTCTTC
TRBJ1-2 TRBD1 TRBV4-1 NA CASSQPDRGYGYTF TGCGCCAGCAGCCAACCCGACAGGGGCTATGGCTACACCTTC
TRBJ2-5 TRBD2 TRBV30 NA CAWSQGGGLVTQYF TGTGCCTGGAGCCAGGGCGGGGGTTTAGTGACCCAGTACTTC
TRBJ1-3 NA TRBV2 NA CASSRENSGNTIYF TGTGCCAGCAGTCGGGAAAACTCTGGAAACACCATATATTTT
TRBJ1-6 TRBD1 TRBV27 NA CASSLTGSYNSPLHF TGTGCCAGCAGTTTGACAGGGTCCTATAATTCACCCCTCCACTTT
TRBJ1-2 NA TRBV7-9 once CASSLGGPYGYTF TGTGCCAGCAGCTTAGGAGGGCCCTATGGCTACACCTTC
TRBJ2-2 NA TRBV7-3 NA CASSSYPAGSPNTGELFF TGTGCCAGCAGCTCATACCCCGCGGGGAGTCCGAACACCGGGGAGCTGTTTTTT